This is a list of T cell receptor beta chains from one sample in a study of T cell responses to AZD1222 COVID-19 vaccine. TCRdb keeps only in-frame clones here, not all; method: immunoSEQ multiplex PCR. The sample consists of more than 120,000 clones, about 92% of them appearing once. This specimen consisted of peripheral blood, obtained on day 0 of AZD1222 vaccination. The receptors come from an adult in good health. Each CDR3 is given with its conserved first and last residue. A D gene is named only where the DNA matches it firmly. Clone size appears in some rows only: once, few, many, or a class for an expanded clone.

d_call j_call clone_size v_call cdr3_aa cdr3_nt
- TRBJ2-7 - TRBV4-1 CASSQEIRAFGEQYF TGCGCCAGCAGCCAAGAAATTCGAGCCTTCGGCGAGCAGTACTTC
TRBD2 TRBJ2-1 once TRBV7-9 CASSLAGLAGDEQFF TGTGCCAGCAGCTTAGCCGGACTAGCGGGGGACGAGCAGTTCTTC
- TRBJ2-7 - TRBV6-2/TRBV6-3 CASSRGPTGYEQYF TGTGCCAGCAGTCGGGGTCCGACGGGCTACGAGCAGTACTTC
TRBD2 TRBJ2-5 - TRBV10-1 CASSESTSGGGLQETQYF TGCGCCAGCAGTGAGTCGACCAGCGGGGGGGGACTACAAGAGACCCAGTACTTC
- TRBJ1-2 - TRBV6-2/TRBV6-3 CASSSSADYGYTF TGTGCCAGCAGTTCATCGGCGGACTATGGCTACACCTTC
TRBD1 TRBJ2-5 few TRBV2 CASSGTSGGFGETQYF TGTGCCAGCAGTGGGACTTCAGGGGGCTTTGGTGAGACCCAGTACTTC
TRBD1 TRBJ1-3 - TRBV5-4 CASSPGQGAGNTIYF TGTGCCAGCAGCCCTGGACAGGGGGCCGGAAACACCATATATTTT
TRBD2 TRBJ2-5 - TRBV5-1 CASSLSGGIQETQYF TGCGCCAGCAGCTTGAGCGGGGGGATCCAAGAGACCCAGTACTTC
- TRBJ2-7 - TRBV6-5 CASSYSRGAGANEQYF TGTGCCAGCAGTTACTCGAGGGGGGCGGGGGCCAACGAGCAGTACTTC
- TRBJ2-5 - TRBV7-6 CASSLTFQETQYF TGTGCCAGCAGCTTAACATTCCAAGAGACCCAGTACTTC
- TRBJ2-7 - TRBV19 CASSIAGGFKQYF TGTGCCAGTAGTATCGCTGGGGGATTCAAGCAGTACTTC
- TRBJ2-6 - TRBV27 CASSLSGANVLTF TGTGCCAGCAGTTTGAGTGGGGCCAACGTCCTGACTTTC
- TRBJ1-2 - TRBV18 CASSIDSGGYTF TGTGCCAGCTCCATCGACAGTGGCGGCTACACCTTC
- TRBJ1-5 - TRBV27 CASSRPPRVRPQHF TGTGCCAGCAGCCGTCCTCCCAGGGTTCGGCCCCAGCATTTT
TRBD1 TRBJ1-2 - TRBV6-8 CASNQGQGCGYTF TGTGCCAGCAACCAGGGACAGGGCTGTGGCTACACCTTC
- TRBJ1-2 - TRBV6-1 CASSEAMMAGYGYTF TGTGCCAGCAGTGAAGCGATGATGGCAGGATATGGCTACACCTTC
- TRBJ2-5 - TRBV5-1 CASSLAQGKETQYF TGCGCCAGCAGCTTGGCTCAGGGGAAGGAGACCCAGTACTTC
- TRBJ2-7 - TRBV29-1 CSVEKVHEQYF TGCAGCGTTGAAAAGGTACACGAGCAGTACTTC
- TRBJ1-5 - TRBV7-2 CASSQETRHQPQHF TGTGCCAGCAGCCAAGAGACCCGACATCAGCCCCAGCATTTT
TRBD2 TRBJ2-7 - TRBV14 CASSQDRDFLSGRASYEQYF TGTGCCAGCAGCCAAGATAGAGATTTTTTGAGCGGGAGGGCTTCCTACGAGCAGTACTTC
- TRBJ2-3 - TRBV27 CASSNVGTATDTQYF TGTGCCAGCAGTAACGTCGGGACGGCCACAGATACGCAGTATTTT
- TRBJ2-1 once TRBV18 CASSPPVGATTSYNEQFF TGTGCCAGCTCACCACCGGTCGGAGCGACAACTTCCTACAATGAGCAGTTCTTC
- TRBJ1-5 - TRBV6-1 CASSEWGSQPQHF TGTGCCAGCAGTGAATGGGGCAGTCAGCCCCAGCATTTT
TRBD1 TRBJ1-2 - TRBV7-2 CASSPGAGGRGYTF TGTGCCAGCAGCCCAGGTGCAGGGGGCCGAGGCTACACCTTC
- TRBJ1-2 - TRBV29-1 CSVLGRNGYTF TGCAGCGTTCTGGGGAGGAATGGCTACACCTTC
- TRBJ1-5 - TRBV30 CAWSRNNQPQHF TGTGCCTGGAGCCGAAACAATCAGCCCCAGCATTTT
TRBD1 TRBJ2-3 - TRBV4-3 CASSQDRGTGLSDTQYF TGCGCCAGCAGCCAAGATAGGGGGACAGGGCTGTCAGATACGCAGTATTTT
- TRBJ2-7 - TRBV6-5 CASRNTGSIEQYF TGTGCCAGCAGAAACACAGGGTCGATCGAGCAGTACTTC
- TRBJ1-4 - TRBV20-1 CSASSWGASNEKLFF TGCAGTGCTAGTAGTTGGGGGGCGTCTAATGAAAAACTGTTTTTT
TRBD1 TRBJ1-2 - TRBV6-5 CASGQGASYGYTF TGTGCCAGCGGACAGGGGGCAAGTTATGGCTACACCTTC
- TRBJ2-3 - TRBV6-5 CASSYSGGPNTDTQYF TGTGCCAGCAGTTACTCCGGGGGGCCGAACACAGATACGCAGTATTTT
TRBD1 TRBJ1-2 - TRBV5-5 CASSSWTGRGYGYTF TGTGCCAGCAGCTCGTGGACAGGCCGTGGCTATGGCTACACCTTC
- TRBJ1-1 - TRBV7-2 CASSLMDTEAFF TGTGCCAGCAGCTTAATGGACACTGAAGCTTTCTTT
TRBD2 TRBJ2-3 - TRBV5-4 CASSLGAGETDTQYF TGTGCCAGCAGCTTGGGGGCGGGGGAGACAGATACGCAGTATTTT
- TRBJ2-3 - TRBV5-1 CASSLGSWTGTDTQYF TGCGCCAGCAGCCTCGGATCGTGGACTGGGACAGATACGCAGTATTTT
TRBD2 TRBJ2-5 - TRBV7-9 CASNQVWGLAGAQETQYF TGTGCCAGCAACCAAGTTTGGGGACTAGCGGGGGCACAAGAGACCCAGTACTTC
- TRBJ1-2 - TRBV6-1 CASSEDPGWDGYTF TGTGCCAGCAGTGAAGACCCAGGGTGGGATGGCTACACCTTC
- TRBJ2-7 few TRBV5-5 CASSPSQGSYEQYF TGTGCCAGCAGCCCCTCCCAGGGATCCTACGAGCAGTACTTC
TRBD1 TRBJ2-7 - TRBV6-5 CASSYGTGPYEQYF TGTGCCAGCAGTTACGGGACAGGGCCCTACGAGCAGTACTTC
- TRBJ2-7 - TRBV5-1 CASSLESGLYYEQYF TGCGCCAGCAGCTTGGAGTCAGGGCTGTACTACGAGCAGTACTTC
- TRBJ1-2 - TRBV23-1 CASSLRVIWGYTF TGCGCCAGCAGTCTAAGGGTTATATGGGGGTACACCTTC
- TRBJ2-7 - TRBV2 CASSETGFHIGQYF TGTGCCAGCAGTGAAACCGGCTTTCATATCGGGCAGTACTTC
- TRBJ1-2 - TRBV6-5 CASSTRQKGYGYTF TGTGCCAGCAGTACTAGACAAAAGGGATATGGCTACACCTTC
TRBD1 TRBJ1-2 - TRBV6-2/TRBV6-3 CASSPSDRGLYGYTF TGTGCCAGCAGTCCGTCTGACAGGGGACTCTATGGCTACACCTTC
- TRBJ1-2 - TRBV2 CASSVKTGRFYGYTF TGTGCCAGCAGTGTTAAGACAGGACGTTTCTATGGCTACACCTTC
- TRBJ2-1 once TRBV9 CASSVARGNEQFF TGTGCCAGCAGCGTAGCTCGAGGGAATGAGCAGTTCTTC
- TRBJ1-4 once TRBV19 CASSLQASREKLFF TGTGCCAGTAGTCTTCAGGCGTCGCGGGAAAAACTGTTTTTT
- TRBJ1-2 - TRBV9 CASSGLRTEHYGYTF TGTGCCAGCAGCGGCCTGCGGACGGAGCACTATGGCTACACCTTC
- TRBJ1-5 - TRBV19 CASKRQRDTPQHF TGTGCCAGTAAACGGCAGCGGGATACGCCCCAGCATTTT
- TRBJ1-2 - TRBV21-1 CASSKAGGRGPSYGYTF TGTGCCAGCAGCAAAGCGGGGGGGCGCGGGCCGTCTTATGGCTACACCTTC
- TRBJ1-2 - TRBV9 CASSVGQDLYGYTF TGTGCCAGCAGCGTAGGACAGGACCTCTATGGCTACACCTTC
TRBD1 TRBJ1-5 - TRBV6-1 CAGGTASNQPQHF TGTGCCGGGGGGACAGCCAGCAATCAGCCCCAGCATTTT
TRBD1 TRBJ2-7 - TRBV5-6 CASTQGASYEQYF TGTGCCAGCACCCAGGGGGCTTCGTACGAGCAGTACTTC